Below, 21 T cell receptor beta chains from the same sample are listed, as sequenced in a study of control samples from healthy donors and cancer patients. Some clones are missing from TCRdb's copy, which holds only in-frame ones; the method was immunoSEQ multiplex PCR. Here the sample spans over 80,000 clones, 79% being singletons. The sample comprised blood. These receptor sequences come from a woman aged 25-40 years in good health.

The chain uses TRBV28 and TRBJ1-1; D remains unclear. The CDR3 runs 16 residues. The germline gives CDR1 MDHEN, CDR2 SYDVKM. Trimming cost V 3 bases and J 0 bases, with 14 bases left between them. This chain's CDR3 is CASSFRGRSMNTEAFF. CDR3 nucleotides: TGTGCCAGCAGTTTTCGCGGTCGGAGCATGAACACTGAAGCTTTCTTT. The entire variable domain, with the rest obtained from reference TRBV28 and TRBJ1-1, is as follows: DVKVTQSSRYLVKRTGEKVFLECVQDMDHENMFWYRQDPGLGLRLIYFSYDVKMKEKGDIPEGYSVSREKKERFSLILESASTNQTSMYLCASSFRGRSMNTEAFFGQGTRLTVV.

This rearrangement joins TRBV7-9 to TRBJ2-1; D unclear. This CDR3 contains 14 residues. Trimming stripped 4 bases from V and 8 bases from J, with 15 bases between. Germline assignment: CDR1 SEHNR and CDR2 FQNEAQ (reference sequence). CDR3 in amino acids: CASSSEGRPHEQFF. The CDR3, as DNA: TGTGCCAGCAGCTCTGAAGGGCGGCCACATGAGCAGTTCTTC.

The V gene is TRBV6-6, the J gene TRBJ2-5, with D possibly called TRBD1 or TRBD2 (6 bases each). With 0 bases removed from V and 3 bases from J, the gap between germline ends came to 11 bases. The CDR3 is 15 residues long. The germline CDR1 and CDR2 sequences are MNHNY and SVGAGI (reference sequence). This CDR3 is CASSYSRGEEETQYF. The CDR3 coding sequence is TGTGCCAGCAGTTACTCGAGGGGGGAGGAAGAGACCCAGTACTTC.

The CDR3 spells CASSPSVIEGGYTF. The CDR3 DNA reads TGTGCCAGCAGCCCATCGGTTATAGAAGGTGGCTACACCTTC. This chain connects TRBV7-9 to TRBJ1-2; D remains unclear. V lost 5 bases and J 7 bases, leaving 17 bases between the germline ends. The CDR3 has 14 residues. Germline V gene lookup returns CDR1 SEHNR and CDR2 FQNEAQ (reference sequence).

This chain joins TRBV6-1 and TRBJ2-1, with D unresolved. Germline V CDR1 and CDR2: MNHNS, SASEGT. CDR3 length: 12 amino acids. The ends were cut back, 2 bases at V and 9 bases at J, with 8 bases in the middle. This CDR3 reads CASSEPGTEQFF. The CDR3 DNA sequence: TGTGCCAGCAGTGAACCGGGCACTGAGCAGTTCTTC.

This clone came up a few times. The chain has TRBV4-3 and TRBJ2-3; no clear D gene. Deletions cut 4 bases from V and 5 bases from J, with 10 bases between. CDR1 LGHNA and CDR2 YSLEER come from the germline V gene. The CDR3 spans 13 residues. CDR3 in amino acids: CASSRRHGDTQYF. The CDR3 coding sequence is TGCGCCAGCAGCCGCCGACATGGAGATACGCAGTATTTT.

This clone was seen just once. The chain couples TRBV12-3 or TRBV12-4 to TRBJ2-1; the D is unclear. V dropped 6 bases and J dropped 4 bases, with 10 bases sitting between them. CDR3 length: 13 residues. In DNA, the CDR3 is TGTGCCAGCAGGTCCCAGGAGTACAATGAGCAGTTCTTC. Translation gives CASRSQEYNEQFF.

The V gene is TRBV5-1, the J gene TRBJ2-1, with a tentative D call TRBD2 (6 bases). Germline-derived CDR1 and CDR2 are SGHRS and YFSETQ. This CDR3 is 15 amino acids long. Between the trimmed V and J ends, which lost 2 bases and 3 bases, there was a span of 12 bases. For the CDR3, the DNA is TGCGCCAGCAGCTTCGAAGGGACTGGCTACAATGAGCAGTTCTTC. This codes for CASSFEGTGYNEQFF. Drawing the rest from reference TRBV5-1 and TRBJ2-1, the complete variable domain is KAGVTQTPRYLIKTRGQQVTLSCSPISGHRSVSWYQQTPGQGLQFLFEYFSETQRNKGNFPGRFSGRQFSNSRSEMNVSTLELGDSALYLCASSFEGTGYNEQFFGPGTRLTVL.

In this sample, this clone turned up a few times. The CDR3 bases are TGCGCCAGCAGTGAAACGGATCCTAGCACAGATACGCAGTATTTT. As protein: CASSETDPSTDTQYF. The rearrangement joins TRBV10-1 to TRBJ2-3; no reliable D call. The germline V gene encodes CDR1 WNHNN and CDR2 SYGVQD (reference sequence). The CDR3 is 15 residues long. Trimming took 3 bases from V and 0 from J, leaving 10 bases between them.

The chain is built from TRBV9 and TRBJ1-6; D may be TRBD1 (5 bases). The CDR3 runs 15 residues. The germline V gene encodes CDR1 SGDLS and CDR2 YYNGEE. The V and J ends lost 0 bases and 6 bases respectively, with 10 bases between them. The CDR3 sequence is CASSVAQGGNSPLHF. In nucleotides, the CDR3 is TGTGCCAGCAGCGTAGCTCAGGGTGGTAATTCACCCCTCCACTTT.

The rearrangement uses TRBV30 and TRBJ2-7; 7 nucleotides agree with TRBD1. The CDR3 has 14 residues. With V trimmed by 3 bases and J by 1 base, 6 bases remained unmatched. CDR1 and CDR2 (germline): GTSNPN, SVGIG (reference sequence). CDR3 loop: CAWSVQTGSYEQYF. The DNA for the CDR3 is TGTGCCTGGAGCGTACAGACAGGGTCCTACGAGCAGTACTTC.

The rearrangement uses TRBV13 and TRBJ1-2; D might be TRBD1 (6 bases). The CDR3 contains 14 residues. Germline V CDR1 and CDR2: PRHDT, FYEKMQ (reference sequence). V gave up 5 bases and J gave up 7 bases, with 17 bases separating them. This CDR3 is CASSVRGPPLGYTF. The CDR3 DNA reads TGTGCCAGCAGCGTTCGGGGGCCACCCCTTGGCTACACCTTC.

This chain uses TRBV19 with TRBJ1-5; D ambiguous. V lost 3 bases, J lost 6 bases, and 6 bases lay in between. The CDR3 is 12 residues long. The germline gives CDR1 LNHDA, CDR2 SQIVND (reference sequence). The CDR3 is CASSIGGQPQHF. As DNA, the CDR3 is TGTGCCAGTAGTATTGGTGGTCAGCCCCAGCATTTT.

The gene calls are TRBV5-6 and TRBJ2-5, with 9 bases aligning to TRBD1. Germline CDR1 is SGHDT and CDR2 is YYEEEE. The CDR3 has 15 residues. V trimming: 7 bases; J trimming: 5 bases; junction bases outside the gene matches: 12. CDR3 loop: CASAISGTGRETQYF. CDR3 DNA: TGTGCCAGCGCAATATCCGGGACAGGGAGGGAGACCCAGTACTTC.

The chain is built from TRBV4-2 and TRBJ2-7; the D gene is possibly TRBD2 (6 bases). The CDR3 is 15 residues long. V lost 1 base to trimming and J lost 0 bases, with 10 bases between them. Germline lookup yields CDR1 LGHNA and CDR2 YNFKEQ. CDR3 residues: CASSQGGGSSYEQYF. DNA of the CDR3: TGTGCCAGCAGCCAAGGGGGAGGATCCTCCTACGAGCAGTACTTC.

The CDR3 sequence: CASSLERGGTDTQYF. CDR3 sequence (DNA): TGTGCCAGCAGCTTAGAGAGGGGGGGCACAGATACGCAGTATTTT. The chain recombines TRBV11-2 with TRBJ2-3; D is perhaps TRBD1 or TRBD2 (6 bases each). V was pared by 0 bases and J by 1 base, with 8 bases between. The CDR3 totals 15 residues. CDR1 is SGHAT, CDR2 FQNNGV, per germline.

The CDR3 reads CASGLEPIVADRTEDTQYF. In nucleotides, the CDR3 is TGTGCTAGTGGTTTGGAACCCATTGTAGCGGACAGGACAGAAGATACGCAGTATTTT. The gene calls are TRBV12-5 and TRBJ2-3; D possibly corresponds to TRBD1 (7 bases). V gave up 1 base and J gave up 5 bases, with 25 bases separating them. Germline CDR1 and CDR2: LGHNT and FRNRAP. The CDR3 length is 19 residues.

This chain joins TRBV7-9 and TRBJ2-7; tentative D call: TRBD1 (7 bases). Germline values: CDR1 SEHNR, CDR2 FQNEAQ (reference sequence). V shed 5 bases and J shed 1 base, with 18 bases lying between them. The CDR3 loop spans 16 amino acids. CDR3 residues: CASSPFGRGASYEQYF. The CDR3 bases are TGTGCCAGCAGCCCCTTCGGCAGGGGGGCTTCCTACGAGCAGTACTTC. The full variable domain, its missing parts supplied by reference TRBV7-9 and TRBJ2-7, is DTGVSQNPRHKITKRGQNVTFRCDPISEHNRLYWYRQTLGQGPEFLTYFQNEAQLEKSRLLSDRFSAERPKGSFSTLEIQRTEQGDSAMYLCASSPFGRGASYEQYFGPGTRLTVT.

This rearrangement joins TRBV2 to TRBJ2-3, with D tentatively TRBD2 (6 bases). The CDR3 is 12 residues long. Germline loops: CDR1 SNHLY, CDR2 FYNNEI. V shed 5 bases and J shed 6 bases, with 9 bases lying between them. DNA for the CDR3: TGTGCCAGCAGTACCGGAGGGGATACGCAGTATTTT. It is translated as CASSTGGDTQYF.

The J gene is TRBJ2-1, the V gene TRBV3-1 (or the pseudogene TRBV3-2); 7 bases map to TRBD1. Germline CDR1 LGHDT, CDR2 YNNKEL (reference sequence). With 0 bases clipped from V and 8 bases from J, the junction kept 4 bases outside the gene matches. This CDR3 is built from 14 residues. CDR3 amino acids: CASSQDQGGDEQFF. In DNA form, the CDR3 reads TGTGCCAGCAGCCAAGATCAAGGGGGCGATGAGCAGTTCTTC.

The V gene is TRBV5-4, the J gene TRBJ2-1; 7 nucleotides line up with TRBD2. The CDR3 contains 13 residues. CDR1 is SGHNT and CDR2 is YYREEE in the germline V gene (reference sequence). The ends lost 6 bases at V and 8 bases at J; junction bases unmatched: 8. CDR3 coding DNA: TGTGCCAGCACCCCCGGGGGAGGGCATGAGCAGTTCTTC. Its translation: CASTPGGGHEQFF.